This record looks at one T cell receptor beta chain sequence and its context. Its specificity is not known. The data originate from a study of T cell responses to AZD1222 COVID-19 vaccine. General observations from the study: Every sample of the repertoires postdated the peak T cell response. Receipt of two AZD1222 doses was followed by a rise in Spike-specific TCR breadth and depth. Most donors were white British and more were female, and clonal diversity was possibly underestimated.

V lost 9 bases and J lost 3, with 14 bases in between. The CDR3 sequence is 13 residues long. From germline, CDR1 is ENHRY and CDR2 SYGVKD. Method: immunoSEQ multiplex PCR; TCRdb's copy keeps in-frame clones and lacks some. Among about 150,000 clones, approximately 84% were seen once, and the ten largest hold approximately 4%. The material sequenced was peripheral blood, taken on day 0 of AZD1222 vaccination. The chain joins TRBV10-3 to TRBJ1-2, with D tentatively TRBD1 (5 bases). The source of this sequence is an adult in good health. The CDR3 region has the DNA TGTGCCATACAACAGGAGGATGACTATGGCTACACCTTC. Amino acids: CAIQQEDDYGYTF.